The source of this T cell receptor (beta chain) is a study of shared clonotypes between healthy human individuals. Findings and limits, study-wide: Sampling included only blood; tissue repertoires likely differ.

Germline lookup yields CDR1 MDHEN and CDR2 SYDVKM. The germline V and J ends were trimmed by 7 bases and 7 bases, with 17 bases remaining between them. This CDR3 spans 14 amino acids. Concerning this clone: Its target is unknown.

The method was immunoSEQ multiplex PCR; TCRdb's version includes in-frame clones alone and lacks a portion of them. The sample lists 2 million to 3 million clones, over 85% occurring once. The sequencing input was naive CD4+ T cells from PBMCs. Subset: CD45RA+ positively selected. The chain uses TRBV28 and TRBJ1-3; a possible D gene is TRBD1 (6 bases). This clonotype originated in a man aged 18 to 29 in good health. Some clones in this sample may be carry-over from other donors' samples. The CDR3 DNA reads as TGTGCCAGCACCAGGGGCCCGTTAGGGAACACCATATATTTT. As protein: CASTRGPLGNTIYF. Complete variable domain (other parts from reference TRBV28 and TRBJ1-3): DVKVTQSSRYLVKRTGEKVFLECVQDMDHENMFWYRQDPGLGLRLIYFSYDVKMKEKGDIPEGYSVSREKKERFSLILESASTNQTSMYLCASTRGPLGNTIYFGEGSWLTVV.